This entry lists 10 T cell receptor beta chains sequenced from one sample in a study of blood T cells in healthy people across ages. A J-beta primer mix and a sample-barcoded 5' primer were used in a second PCR of about 7 to 12 cycles. Each CDR3 protein gets one entry after TCRdb re-called the 5' RACE reads with MiXCR. This repertoire shows 750,000 to 1,000,000 distinct CDR3 sequences, 25% to 30% found once; its top ten account for roughly 10%. The same sample was also used in a study of T cells of mothers and their children.

Sequencing was done on a sample of blood. Receptors originate from a woman between 40 and 55 years old in good health.

In this sample, this clonotype turned up once. The J gene is TRBJ2-1, the V gene TRBV7-2, with D uncertain. The V end lost 3 bases, the J end lost 15 bases, and 15 bases lay between the germline ends. The germline gives CDR1 SGHTA, CDR2 FQGNSA. This CDR3 has 12 amino acids. CDR3 protein: CASSLSPPVSFF. Here the CDR3 DNA reads TGTGCCAGCAGCTTGTCCCCCCCGGTCTCGTTCTTC.

This clonotype showed up just a few times. V usage is TRBV13 and J usage is TRBJ2-7; D might be TRBD2 (6 bases). The germline V and J ends were trimmed by 5 bases and 6 bases, with 17 bases remaining between them. Germline loops: CDR1 PRHDT, CDR2 FYEKMQ (reference sequence). This CDR3 comprises 14 residues. CDR3 amino acids: CASSPERANCEQYF. The CDR3 DNA follows: TGTGCCAGCAGCCCCGAGCGGGCCAACTGCGAGCAGTACTTC.

The chain combines TRBV7-3 with TRBJ2-4; 12 positions match TRBD2. The better agreement between TRBJ2-7 and the DNA end casts doubt on the J call. Germline-derived CDR1 and CDR2 are SGHTA and FQGTGA. The CDR3 consists of 15 residues. The CDR3 DNA is TGTGCCAGCAGCTCCGGACTAGCGGGGAGTGGCGAGCAGTACTTC. Protein: CASSSGLAGSGEQYF.

This clonotype has a handful of counts. This chain links TRBV20-1 with TRBJ2-1, with a possible D match to TRBD2 (6 bases). The CDR3 has 12 amino acids. Germline CDR1 is DFQATT and CDR2 is SNEGSKA (reference sequence). In nucleotides, the CDR3 is TGCAGCGGGACTTTCTCCTACAATGAGCAGTTCTTC. It yields the protein CSGTFSYNEQFF.

This clonotype was detected many times. V usage is TRBV10-3 and J usage is TRBJ1-1; TRBD1 matches 8 bases. CDR3 length: 16 residues. The J segment lost 1 base and the V segment lost 6 bases, leaving 10 bases of the junction unmatched. The germline CDR1 and CDR2 sequences are ENHRY and SYGVKD. CDR3 sequence reads: CAIRGDRGPKNTEAFF. The DNA for the CDR3 is TGTGCCATCAGGGGAGACAGGGGCCCCAAGAACACTGAAGCTTTCTTT.

Of note for this clonotype: This may arise from a read error, as a much more abundant clone is one base away. The gene calls are TRBV28 and TRBJ2-3; perhaps TRBD2 as D (5 bases). The CDR3 contains 15 residues. V was cut by 3 bases and J by 1 base, with 11 bases left in between. The germline CDR1 and CDR2 sequences are MDHEN and SYDVKM. CDR3 residues: CASSLDGLGTDTQYF. The CDR3 region has the DNA TGTGCCAGCAGTTTGGACGGACTCGGCACAGATACGCAGTATTTT.

A remark on this clonotype: This could be a read error, since a much larger clone is one nucleotide away. V gene TRBV28 combines with J gene TRBJ2-7, with D tentatively TRBD1 (6 bases). Germline-derived CDR1 and CDR2 are MDHEN and SYDVKM. CDR3 length: 14 residues. The CDR3 nucleotides read TGTGCCAGCAGCCTCACAGGGCCGCCCTACAAGCAGTACTTC. It codes for CASSLTGPPYKQYF.

This clonotype turned up a few times. The chain recombines TRBV12-3 or TRBV12-4 with TRBJ1-1; D is perhaps TRBD1 (5 bases). The CDR3 contains 13 residues. The V end was cut by 6 bases, the J end by 1 base, with 9 bases between. For the CDR3, the DNA is TGTGCCAGCAGACAGGCCCAGAACACTGAAGCTTTCTTT. Translated: CASRQAQNTEAFF.

This clonotype has only a few counts. The chain combines TRBV5-4 with TRBJ2-1, with D maybe TRBD1 (6 bases). Trimming removed 1 base from V and 4 bases from J, with 9 bases in between. The CDR3 loop spans 14 amino acids. Germline V gives CDR1 SGHNT, CDR2 YYREEE (reference sequence). DNA of the CDR3: TGTGCCAGCAGCTTGCGGGGACAATACAATGAGCAGTTCTTC. The encoded protein is CASSLRGQYNEQFF.

This clonotype came up a few times. The chain uses TRBV7-6 and TRBJ1-1, with 11 nucleotides matching TRBD1. CDR3 length: 15 residues. Germline V gene lookup returns CDR1 SGHVS and CDR2 FNYEAQ. Losses at the gene ends were 5 bases for V and 1 base for J; bases not matched to a gene: 3. CDR3 amino acids: CASSAGTGGNTEAFF. CDR3 in DNA: TGTGCCAGCAGCGCCGGGACAGGGGGGAACACTGAAGCTTTCTTT.